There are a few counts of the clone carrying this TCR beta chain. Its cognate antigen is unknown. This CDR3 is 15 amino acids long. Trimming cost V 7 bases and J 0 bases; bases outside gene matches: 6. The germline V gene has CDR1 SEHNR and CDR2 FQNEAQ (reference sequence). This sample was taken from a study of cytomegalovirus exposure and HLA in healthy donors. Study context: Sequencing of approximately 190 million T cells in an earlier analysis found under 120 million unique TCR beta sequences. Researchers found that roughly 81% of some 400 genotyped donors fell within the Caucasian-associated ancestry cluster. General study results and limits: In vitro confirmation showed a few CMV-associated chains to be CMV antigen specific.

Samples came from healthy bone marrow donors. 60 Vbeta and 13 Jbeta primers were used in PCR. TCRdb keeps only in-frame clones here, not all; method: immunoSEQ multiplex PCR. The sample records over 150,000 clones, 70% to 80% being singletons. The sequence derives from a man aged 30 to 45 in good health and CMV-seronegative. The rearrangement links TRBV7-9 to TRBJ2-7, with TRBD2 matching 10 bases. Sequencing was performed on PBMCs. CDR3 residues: CASNSVAGGSYEQYF. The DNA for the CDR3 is TGTGCCAGCAACTCAGTAGCGGGGGGCTCCTACGAGCAGTACTTC.